This record concerns one T cell receptor beta chain sequence. Its target is unknown. Looked up from germline, CDR1 is GTSNPN and CDR2 is SVGIG (reference sequence). Trimming removed 0 bases at V and 2 bases at J, with 14 bases between. There are 17 residues in the CDR3. The source of the sample is a study of cytomegalovirus exposure and HLA in healthy donors. Study details: HLA-typed donors contributed around 88 million unique TCRs, which were held in an early data release.

Points from the study as a whole: Cytomegalovirus status, reportedly, was diagnosed with high specificity and sensitivity by the classifier.

Vbeta (60) and Jbeta (13) primers were used in the PCR. The repertoire was sequenced with immunoSEQ multiplex PCR; TCRdb's copy has only in-frame clones and lacks some. Of roughly 200,000 clones in the sample, 70% to 75% were seen once. This chain links TRBV30 with TRBJ1-6; D is unclear. The receptor was isolated from a male donor in good health and CMV-seronegative. Material for sequencing was PBMCs. In nucleotides, the CDR3 is TGTGCCTGGAGTGTAACGCGGGTTCGTCCCTATAATTCACCCCTCCACTTT. It encodes CAWSVTRVRPYNSPLHF.